This T cell receptor (beta chain) was sequenced during a study of blood T cell repertoires in COVID-19. Overall study: From the United States, Italy and Spain came samples of acute and convalescent COVID-19.

The CDR3 runs to 15 residues. Germline assignment: CDR1 LGHNA and CDR2 YSLEER. J lost 8 bases, V lost 0 bases, and 9 bases had no gene match. The authors' processing: For nucleated cells, counts were estimated from reference gene primer amplification. Sequencing was performed with immunoSEQ multiplex PCR; in TCRdb, only in-frame clones are kept and a portion is missing. V, J and clone size are taken as reported in that table, and D and trimming were inferred from the DNA itself. Here the sample spans 30,000 to 40,000 clones, 93% being singletons. The chain uses TRBV4-3 and TRBJ1-2; 7 bases agree with TRBD1. This sequence originates from a male donor with active COVID-19. The specimen sequenced was peripheral blood. The CDR3 DNA reads as TGCGCCAGCAGCCAAGATCTCAGGGGGGCAGTAGGCTACACCTTC. Its protein is CASSQDLRGAVGYTF.